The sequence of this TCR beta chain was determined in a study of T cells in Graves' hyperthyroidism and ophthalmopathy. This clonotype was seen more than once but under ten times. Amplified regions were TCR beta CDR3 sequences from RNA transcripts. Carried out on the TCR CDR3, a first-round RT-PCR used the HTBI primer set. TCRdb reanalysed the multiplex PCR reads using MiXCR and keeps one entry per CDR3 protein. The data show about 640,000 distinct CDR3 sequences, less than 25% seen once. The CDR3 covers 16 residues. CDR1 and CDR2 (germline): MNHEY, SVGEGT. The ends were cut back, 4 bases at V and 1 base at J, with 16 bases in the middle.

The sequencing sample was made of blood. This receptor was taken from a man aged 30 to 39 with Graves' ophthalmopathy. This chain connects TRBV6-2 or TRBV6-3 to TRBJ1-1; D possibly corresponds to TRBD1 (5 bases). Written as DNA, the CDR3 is TGTGCCAGCAGTTCGAGTCGGGGCAAGGGGAACACTGAAGCTTTCTTT. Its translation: CASSSSRGKGNTEAFF.